This is a list of T cell receptor beta chains from one sample in a study of T cells after yellow fever vaccination. TCRdb re-called the 5' RACE reads with MiXCR, one entry per CDR3 protein. The table records 110,000 to 150,000 distinct CDR3 sequences, under 8% of them present only once. The sample here was CD4+ T cells sorted from PBMCs, taken 10 days after the yellow fever booster vaccination. The source is a man between 25 and 39 years old who received the YFV17D yellow fever vaccine. Each CDR3 is given with its conserved first and last residue. The order of the fields is V gene, clone size, D gene, J gene, CDR3 DNA, CDR3 protein. D genes are given only for firm matches. Only some rows state a clone size, as once, few, many or a class for expanded clones.

V gene: TRBV11-3; clone size: NA; D gene: NA; J gene: TRBJ2-7; CDR3 DNA: TGTACCAGCAGCTTAGGGGCTGGCGGGACCCGAGGAGAGCAGTACTTC; CDR3 protein: CTSSLGAGGTRGEQYF
V gene: TRBV19; clone size: NA; D gene: TRBD1; J gene: TRBJ1-2; CDR3 DNA: TGTGCCAGTAGCAGGGGGGCCTATGGCTACACCTTC; CDR3 protein: CASSRGAYGYTF
V gene: TRBV12-3/TRBV12-4; clone size: many; D gene: NA; J gene: TRBJ1-5; CDR3 DNA: TGTGCCAGCACTTACACAGGCGCCAGGCAGCCCCAGCATTTT; CDR3 protein: CASTYTGARQPQHF
V gene: TRBV5-1; clone size: many; D gene: NA; J gene: TRBJ2-2; CDR3 DNA: TGCGCCAGCAGCTTGGAGATGGGGGTGAGCACCGGGGAGCTGTTTTTT; CDR3 protein: CASSLEMGVSTGELFF
V gene: TRBV7-2; clone size: many; D gene: TRBD1; J gene: TRBJ2-4; CDR3 DNA: TGTGCCAGCAGCCGGGACAGCCAGCTCAATAAAAACATTCAGTACTTC; CDR3 protein: CASSRDSQLNKNIQYF
V gene: TRBV5-6; clone size: many; D gene: NA; J gene: TRBJ2-7; CDR3 DNA: TGTGCCAGCAGCATAACTCGGGTAGCCTACGAGCAGTACTTC; CDR3 protein: CASSITRVAYEQYF
V gene: TRBV7-9; clone size: many; D gene: NA; J gene: TRBJ2-7; CDR3 DNA: TGTGCCAGCAGCTTAACCGAGGGCGGACAGCAGTACTTC; CDR3 protein: CASSLTEGGQQYF
V gene: TRBV20-1; clone size: many; D gene: TRBD2; J gene: TRBJ2-1; CDR3 DNA: TGCAGTGCTAGTCACGGACTAGCGGGAGGTGAGCAGTTCTTC; CDR3 protein: CSASHGLAGGEQFF
V gene: TRBV6-1; clone size: many; D gene: TRBD2; J gene: TRBJ2-2; CDR3 DNA: TGTGCCAGCAGCCTAAAAACTAGCGTGAGCGGGGAGCTGTTTTTT; CDR3 protein: CASSLKTSVSGELFF
V gene: TRBV27; clone size: many; D gene: NA; J gene: TRBJ2-2; CDR3 DNA: TGTGCCAGCAGGAAAGTAGGTTCCGGGGAGCTGTTTTTT; CDR3 protein: CASRKVGSGELFF
V gene: TRBV4-3; clone size: many; D gene: NA; J gene: TRBJ2-2; CDR3 DNA: TGCGCCAGCCGGGGCGACCCCGCCACCGGGGAGCTGTTTTTT; CDR3 protein: CASRGDPATGELFF
V gene: TRBV29-1; clone size: many; D gene: TRBD2; J gene: TRBJ2-3; CDR3 DNA: TGCAGCGTTGAGAGCGGGGTTCCCACAGATACGCAGTATTTT; CDR3 protein: CSVESGVPTDTQYF
V gene: TRBV20-1; clone size: many; D gene: TRBD2; J gene: TRBJ2-1; CDR3 DNA: TGCAGTGCATGGACTAGCGGTTACTCCTACAATGAGCAGTTCTTC; CDR3 protein: CSAWTSGYSYNEQFF
V gene: TRBV7-6; clone size: many; D gene: NA; J gene: TRBJ2-2; CDR3 DNA: TGTGCCAGCAGCTTCGGTTCGAACACCGGGGAGCTGTTTTTT; CDR3 protein: CASSFGSNTGELFF
V gene: TRBV5-1; clone size: NA; D gene: TRBD2; J gene: TRBJ2-3; CDR3 DNA: TGCGCCAGCAGTCTCAGGGCGGGAGGGAATTCAGATACGCAGTATTTT; CDR3 protein: CASSLRAGGNSDTQYF
V gene: TRBV7-2; clone size: many; D gene: NA; J gene: TRBJ2-3; CDR3 DNA: TGTGCCAGCAGCGTAGCCCTAGCGGATACGCAGTATTTT; CDR3 protein: CASSVALADTQYF
V gene: TRBV7-2; clone size: many; D gene: NA; J gene: TRBJ2-5; CDR3 DNA: TGTGCCAGCAGCTCGGGACTCCACGAGACCCAGTACTTC; CDR3 protein: CASSSGLHETQYF
V gene: TRBV12-3/TRBV12-4; clone size: many; D gene: TRBD1; J gene: TRBJ2-7; CDR3 DNA: TGTGCCAGCAGTTCGCCCGACAGGGGGCGCTACGAGCAGTACTTC; CDR3 protein: CASSSPDRGRYEQYF
V gene: TRBV15; clone size: many; D gene: NA; J gene: TRBJ2-7; CDR3 DNA: TGTGCCACCAGCACGGGACGCCTAAGCTCCTACGAGCAGTACTTC; CDR3 protein: CATSTGRLSSYEQYF
V gene: TRBV12-3/TRBV12-4; clone size: many; D gene: TRBD2; J gene: TRBJ2-1; CDR3 DNA: TGTGCCAGCAGTAGCGGGAGAGACAATGAGCAGTTCTTC; CDR3 protein: CASSSGRDNEQFF
V gene: TRBV7-2; clone size: many; D gene: NA; J gene: TRBJ2-2; CDR3 DNA: TGTGCCAGCAGCTTAGAGCTTCATCCCGGGGAGCTGTTTTTT; CDR3 protein: CASSLELHPGELFF
V gene: TRBV5-5; clone size: few; D gene: NA; J gene: TRBJ2-5; CDR3 DNA: TGTGCCAGCAGCTTAGGCAATTACCAAGAGACCCAGTACTTC; CDR3 protein: CASSLGNYQETQYF
V gene: TRBV5-5; clone size: many; D gene: NA; J gene: TRBJ2-7; CDR3 DNA: TGTGCCAGCAGCGAGTCGGCCCCCGTATCCTACGAGCAGTACTTC; CDR3 protein: CASSESAPVSYEQYF
V gene: TRBV10-3; clone size: many; D gene: TRBD2; J gene: TRBJ2-1; CDR3 DNA: TGTGCCATCAAAACTAGCGGGGGGTACAATGAGCAGTTCTTC; CDR3 protein: CAIKTSGGYNEQFF
V gene: TRBV6-2/TRBV6-3; clone size: many; D gene: NA; J gene: TRBJ1-1; CDR3 DNA: TGTGCCAGCAGTGTTCCGGTATCAGGAGAAGCTTTCTTT; CDR3 protein: CASSVPVSGEAFF
V gene: TRBV12-3/TRBV12-4; clone size: few; D gene: NA; J gene: TRBJ2-5; CDR3 DNA: TGTGCCAGCAGTCTAAGGATCCTAGGGGCGGGAGAGACCCAGTACTTC; CDR3 protein: CASSLRILGAGETQYF
V gene: TRBV20-1; clone size: many; D gene: NA; J gene: TRBJ2-7; CDR3 DNA: TGCAGTGCTAGAGGGCGAGTTTTACTCTCCTACGAGCAGTACTTC; CDR3 protein: CSARGRVLLSYEQYF
V gene: TRBV20-1; clone size: many; D gene: TRBD2; J gene: TRBJ2-1; CDR3 DNA: TGCAGTGCTAGAGATTTGATCGGGAGGGTTGAGCAGTTCTTC; CDR3 protein: CSARDLIGRVEQFF
V gene: TRBV19; clone size: NA; D gene: NA; J gene: TRBJ2-5; CDR3 DNA: TGTGCCAGTAGTATACCTGGATTCGGAACCCAGTACTTC; CDR3 protein: CASSIPGFGTQYF
V gene: TRBV29-1; clone size: many; D gene: NA; J gene: TRBJ1-1; CDR3 DNA: TGCAGCGTGGGACGGTCGAACACTGAAGCTTTCTTT; CDR3 protein: CSVGRSNTEAFF
V gene: TRBV20-1; clone size: many; D gene: NA; J gene: TRBJ2-7; CDR3 DNA: TGCAGTGCGACCTCGAGCGGGTCCCCCTACGAGCAGTACTTC; CDR3 protein: CSATSSGSPYEQYF
V gene: TRBV21-1; clone size: many; D gene: NA; J gene: TRBJ2-7; CDR3 DNA: TGTGCCAGCAGCAAACGGATCGGGTTTTTCAAATACGAGCAGTACTTC; CDR3 protein: CASSKRIGFFKYEQYF
V gene: TRBV4-3; clone size: many; D gene: NA; J gene: TRBJ2-5; CDR3 DNA: TGCGCCAGCAGCCAAGAAAGGCGAGAGACCCAGTACTTC; CDR3 protein: CASSQERRETQYF
V gene: TRBV4-2; clone size: many; D gene: TRBD2; J gene: TRBJ2-1; CDR3 DNA: TGTGCCAGCAGCACAAGACGAGCGGGAGGTTTCCATGAGCAGTTCTTC; CDR3 protein: CASSTRRAGGFHEQFF
V gene: TRBV12-3/TRBV12-4; clone size: many; D gene: NA; J gene: TRBJ2-1; CDR3 DNA: TGTGCCAGCATACGGGCCCCTTTGAATGAGCAGTTCTTC; CDR3 protein: CASIRAPLNEQFF
V gene: TRBV9; clone size: many; D gene: NA; J gene: TRBJ2-2; CDR3 DNA: TGTGCCAGCAGCGTAGAGGGTCGCCGGGAGCTGTTTTTT; CDR3 protein: CASSVEGRRELFF
V gene: TRBV7-2; clone size: many; D gene: NA; J gene: TRBJ2-5; CDR3 DNA: TGTGCCAGCAGCCCCAAAAGGGAGACCCAGTACTTC; CDR3 protein: CASSPKRETQYF
V gene: TRBV5-5; clone size: few; D gene: NA; J gene: TRBJ2-5; CDR3 DNA: TGTGCCAGCAGTAAGGAGTACCAAGAGACCCAGTACTTC; CDR3 protein: CASSKEYQETQYF
V gene: TRBV2; clone size: many; D gene: TRBD1; J gene: TRBJ1-6; CDR3 DNA: TGTGCCAGCAGTGAAGCGAGGACAGGGGGGTCACCCCTCCACTTT; CDR3 protein: CASSEARTGGSPLHF
V gene: TRBV25-1; clone size: NA; D gene: TRBD1; J gene: TRBJ2-1; CDR3 DNA: TGTGCCAGCAACGCCATCGGGACAGGGGGGGATGAGCAGTTCTTC; CDR3 protein: CASNAIGTGGDEQFF
V gene: TRBV10-3; clone size: NA; D gene: TRBD2; J gene: TRBJ2-7; CDR3 DNA: TGTGCCATCAGTGAGAGGGGACTAGCGGGAGGGCCTGCCGAGCAGTACTTC; CDR3 protein: CAISERGLAGGPAEQYF
V gene: TRBV28; clone size: many; D gene: NA; J gene: TRBJ1-2; CDR3 DNA: TGTGCCAGCAGGGGCAACCACTATGGCTACACCTTC; CDR3 protein: CASRGNHYGYTF
V gene: TRBV15; clone size: few; D gene: TRBD1; J gene: TRBJ2-1; CDR3 DNA: TGTGCCACCAGCAGAAGGACAGGGGTCAATGAGCAGTTCTTC; CDR3 protein: CATSRRTGVNEQFF
V gene: TRBV12-3/TRBV12-4; clone size: many; D gene: TRBD2; J gene: TRBJ2-3; CDR3 DNA: TGTGCCAGCAGTTTTCAAGCGGGAGTTACCACAGATACGCAGTATTTT; CDR3 protein: CASSFQAGVTTDTQYF
V gene: TRBV7-2; clone size: many; D gene: NA; J gene: TRBJ2-7; CDR3 DNA: TGTGCCAGCAGCTTAAACGGGCTAGCCTACGAGCAGTACTTC; CDR3 protein: CASSLNGLAYEQYF
V gene: TRBV7-2; clone size: few; D gene: NA; J gene: TRBJ2-7; CDR3 DNA: TGTGCCAGCAGCCCGGGGCGCGAGCAGTACTTC; CDR3 protein: CASSPGREQYF
V gene: TRBV5-1; clone size: many; D gene: NA; J gene: TRBJ2-7; CDR3 DNA: TGCGCCAGCAGACCCGGGACCCCACGTGGCGAGCAGTACTTC; CDR3 protein: CASRPGTPRGEQYF
V gene: TRBV5-6; clone size: many; D gene: NA; J gene: TRBJ2-3; CDR3 DNA: TGTGCCAGCAGGTCTCGCGGTCACACAGATACGCAGTATTTT; CDR3 protein: CASRSRGHTDTQYF
V gene: TRBV30; clone size: many; D gene: NA; J gene: TRBJ1-1; CDR3 DNA: TGTGCCTGGAGCAAAACAGGGTACACTGAAGCTTTCTTT; CDR3 protein: CAWSKTGYTEAFF
V gene: TRBV6-2/TRBV6-3; clone size: NA; D gene: TRBD2; J gene: TRBJ2-3; CDR3 DNA: TGTGCCAGCAGTTCCCGGCCAAGCGGGAGAAGAACAGATACGCAGTATTTT; CDR3 protein: CASSSRPSGRRTDTQYF
V gene: TRBV20-1; clone size: many; D gene: NA; J gene: TRBJ1-2; CDR3 DNA: TGCAGTGCTAGAGCGCAGGGTAACTATGGCTACACCTTC; CDR3 protein: CSARAQGNYGYTF